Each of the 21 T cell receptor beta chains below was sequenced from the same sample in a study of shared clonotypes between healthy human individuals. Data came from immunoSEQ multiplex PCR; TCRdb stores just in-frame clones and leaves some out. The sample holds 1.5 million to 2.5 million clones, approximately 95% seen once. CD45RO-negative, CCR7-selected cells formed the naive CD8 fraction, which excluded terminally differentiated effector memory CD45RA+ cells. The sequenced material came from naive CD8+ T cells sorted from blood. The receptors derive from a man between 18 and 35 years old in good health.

The CDR3 here is CASSQKGGRELFF. Here the CDR3 DNA reads TGCGCCAGCAGCCAAAAAGGGGGCAGGGAGCTGTTTTTT. This rearrangement joins TRBV4-1 to TRBJ2-2; 7 bases map to TRBD1. The CDR3 has 13 amino acids. Trimming removed 2 bases from V and 9 bases from J; junction bases left unmatched: 3. Germline V CDR1 and CDR2: MGHRA, YSYEKL.

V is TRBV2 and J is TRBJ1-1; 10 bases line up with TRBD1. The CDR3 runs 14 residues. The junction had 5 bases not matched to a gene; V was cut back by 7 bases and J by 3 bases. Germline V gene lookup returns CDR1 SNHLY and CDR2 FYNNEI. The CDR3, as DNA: TGTGCCAGCACGGCCGGGACAGGGGACACTGAAGCTTTCTTT. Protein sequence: CASTAGTGDTEAFF.

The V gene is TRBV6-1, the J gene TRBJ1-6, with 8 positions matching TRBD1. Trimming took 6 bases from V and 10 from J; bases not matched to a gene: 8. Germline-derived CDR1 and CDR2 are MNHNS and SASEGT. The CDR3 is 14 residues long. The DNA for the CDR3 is TGTGCCAGCAGAAAGACAGGGGAGGGATCACCCCTCCACTTT. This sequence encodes CASRKTGEGSPLHF.

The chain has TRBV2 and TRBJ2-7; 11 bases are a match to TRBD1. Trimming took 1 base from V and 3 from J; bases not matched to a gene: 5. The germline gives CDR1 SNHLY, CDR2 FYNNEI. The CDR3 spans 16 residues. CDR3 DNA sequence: TGTGCCAGCAGTGAAGATTGGACAGGGGGCCACTACGAGCAGTACTTC. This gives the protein CASSEDWTGGHYEQYF.

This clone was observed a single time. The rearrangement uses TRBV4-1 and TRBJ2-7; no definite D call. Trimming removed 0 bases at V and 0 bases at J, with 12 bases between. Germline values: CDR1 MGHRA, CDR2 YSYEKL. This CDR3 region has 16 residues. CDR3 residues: CASSQDSGEASYEQYF. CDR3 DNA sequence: TGCGCCAGCAGCCAAGATTCCGGAGAGGCCTCCTACGAGCAGTACTTC.

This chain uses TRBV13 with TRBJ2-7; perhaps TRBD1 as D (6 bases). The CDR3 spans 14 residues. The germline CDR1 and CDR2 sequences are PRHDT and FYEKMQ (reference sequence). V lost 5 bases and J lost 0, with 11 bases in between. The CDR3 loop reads CASSNRVSSYEQYF. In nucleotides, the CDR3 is TGTGCCAGCAGCAACAGGGTAAGCTCCTACGAGCAGTACTTC.

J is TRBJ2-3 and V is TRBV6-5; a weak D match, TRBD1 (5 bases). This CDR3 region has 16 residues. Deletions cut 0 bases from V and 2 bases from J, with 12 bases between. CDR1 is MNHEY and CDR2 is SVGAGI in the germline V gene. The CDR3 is CASSYSQGGDTDTQYF. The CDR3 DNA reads TGTGCCAGCAGTTACTCTCAGGGTGGGGACACAGATACGCAGTATTTT.

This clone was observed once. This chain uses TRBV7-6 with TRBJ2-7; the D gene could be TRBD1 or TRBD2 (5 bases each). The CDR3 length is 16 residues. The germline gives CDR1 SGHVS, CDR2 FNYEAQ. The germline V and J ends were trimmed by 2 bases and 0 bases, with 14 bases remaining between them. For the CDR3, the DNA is TGTGCCAGCAGCTTAAGTCAGGGACCAGCCTCCTACGAGCAGTACTTC. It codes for CASSLSQGPASYEQYF.

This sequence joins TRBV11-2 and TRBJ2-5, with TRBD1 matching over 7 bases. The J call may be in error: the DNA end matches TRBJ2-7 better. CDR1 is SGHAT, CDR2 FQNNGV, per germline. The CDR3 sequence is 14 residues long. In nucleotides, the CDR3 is TGTGCCAGCAGCTTAGGGCAGGGGGCCTACGAGCAGTACTTC. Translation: CASSLGQGAYEQYF.

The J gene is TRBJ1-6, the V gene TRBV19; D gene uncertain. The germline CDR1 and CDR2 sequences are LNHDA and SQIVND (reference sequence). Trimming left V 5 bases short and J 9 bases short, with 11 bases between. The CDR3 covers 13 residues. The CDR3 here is CASSYLEGSPLHF. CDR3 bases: TGTGCCAGTAGTTACCTAGAAGGTTCACCCCTCCACTTT. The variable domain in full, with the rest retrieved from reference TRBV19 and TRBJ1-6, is DGGITQSPKYLFRKEGQNVTLSCEQNLNHDAMYWYRQDPGQGLRLIYYSQIVNDFQKGDIAEGYSVSREKKESFPLTVTSAQKNPTAFYLCASSYLEGSPLHFGNGTRLTVT.

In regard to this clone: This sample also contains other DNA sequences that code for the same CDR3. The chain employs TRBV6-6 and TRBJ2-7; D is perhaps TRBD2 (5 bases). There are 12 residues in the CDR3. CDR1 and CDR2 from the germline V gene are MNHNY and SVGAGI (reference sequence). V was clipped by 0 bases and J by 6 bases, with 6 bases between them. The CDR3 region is CASSYSEGEQYF. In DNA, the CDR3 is TGTGCCAGCAGTTACTCCGAGGGCGAGCAGTACTTC.

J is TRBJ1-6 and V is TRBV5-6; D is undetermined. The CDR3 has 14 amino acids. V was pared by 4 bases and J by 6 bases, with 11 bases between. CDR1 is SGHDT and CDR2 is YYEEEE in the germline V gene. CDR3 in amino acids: CASSPRSGNSPLHF. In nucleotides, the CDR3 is TGTGCCAGCAGCCCGCGAAGTGGTAATTCACCCCTCCACTTT.

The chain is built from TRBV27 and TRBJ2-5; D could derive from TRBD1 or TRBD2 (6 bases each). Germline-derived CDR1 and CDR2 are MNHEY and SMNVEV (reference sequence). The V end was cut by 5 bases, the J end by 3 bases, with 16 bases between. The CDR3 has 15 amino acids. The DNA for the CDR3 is TGTGCCAGCAGTCCCCCGGGGGCGCGGGAAGAGACCCAGTACTTC. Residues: CASSPPGAREETQYF.

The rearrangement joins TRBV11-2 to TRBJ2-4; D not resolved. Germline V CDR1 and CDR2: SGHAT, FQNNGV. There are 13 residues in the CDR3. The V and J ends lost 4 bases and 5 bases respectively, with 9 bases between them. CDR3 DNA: TGTGCCAGCAGCTCAAGGGTAGAAAACATTCAGTACTTC. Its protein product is CASSSRVENIQYF.

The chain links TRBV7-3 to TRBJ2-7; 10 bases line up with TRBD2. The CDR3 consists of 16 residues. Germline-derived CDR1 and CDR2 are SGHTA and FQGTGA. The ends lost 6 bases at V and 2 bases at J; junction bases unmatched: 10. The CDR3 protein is CASRFVGLADTYEQYF. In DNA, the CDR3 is TGTGCCAGCAGATTTGTAGGACTAGCGGATACCTACGAGCAGTACTTC.

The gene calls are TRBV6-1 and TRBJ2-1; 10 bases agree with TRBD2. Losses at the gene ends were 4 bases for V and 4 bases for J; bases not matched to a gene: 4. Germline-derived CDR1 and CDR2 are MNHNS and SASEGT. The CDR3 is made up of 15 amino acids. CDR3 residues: CASSGLAGAYNEQFF. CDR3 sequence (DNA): TGTGCCAGCAGTGGTCTAGCGGGAGCATACAATGAGCAGTTCTTC.

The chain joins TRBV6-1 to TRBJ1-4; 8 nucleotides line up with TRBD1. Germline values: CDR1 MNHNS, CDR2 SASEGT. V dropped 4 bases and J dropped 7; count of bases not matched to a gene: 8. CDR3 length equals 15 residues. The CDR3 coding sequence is TGTGCCAGCAGTGTTCCGACAGGGGCTTTTGAAAAACTGTTTTTT. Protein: CASSVPTGAFEKLFF.

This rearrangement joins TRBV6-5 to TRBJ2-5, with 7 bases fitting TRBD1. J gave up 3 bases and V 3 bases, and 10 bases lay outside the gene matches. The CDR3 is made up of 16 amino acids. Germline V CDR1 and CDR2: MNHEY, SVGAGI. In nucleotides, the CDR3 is TGTGCCAGCAGTTATCTCTCGGGACAGCCTAAAGAGACCCAGTACTTC. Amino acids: CASSYLSGQPKETQYF.

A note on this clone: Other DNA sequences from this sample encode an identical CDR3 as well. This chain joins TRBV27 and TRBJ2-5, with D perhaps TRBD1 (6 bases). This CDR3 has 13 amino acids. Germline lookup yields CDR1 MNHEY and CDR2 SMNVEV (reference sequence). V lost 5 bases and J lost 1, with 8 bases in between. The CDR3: CASSLGAQETQYF. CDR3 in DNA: TGTGCCAGCAGTCTGGGGGCCCAAGAGACCCAGTACTTC.

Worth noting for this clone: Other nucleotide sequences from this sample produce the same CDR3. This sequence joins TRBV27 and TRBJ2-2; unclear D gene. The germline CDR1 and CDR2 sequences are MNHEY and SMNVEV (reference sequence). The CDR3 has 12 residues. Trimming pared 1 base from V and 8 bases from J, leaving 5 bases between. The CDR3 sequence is CASSLLGGELFF. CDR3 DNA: TGTGCCAGCAGTTTATTAGGAGGGGAGCTGTTTTTT.

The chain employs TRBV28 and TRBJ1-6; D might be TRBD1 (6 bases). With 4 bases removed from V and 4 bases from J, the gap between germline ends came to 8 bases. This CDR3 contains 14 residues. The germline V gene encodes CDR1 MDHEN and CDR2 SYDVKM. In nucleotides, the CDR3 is TGTGCCAGCAGTTGGACAGAATATAATTCACCCCTCCACTTT. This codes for CASSWTEYNSPLHF.